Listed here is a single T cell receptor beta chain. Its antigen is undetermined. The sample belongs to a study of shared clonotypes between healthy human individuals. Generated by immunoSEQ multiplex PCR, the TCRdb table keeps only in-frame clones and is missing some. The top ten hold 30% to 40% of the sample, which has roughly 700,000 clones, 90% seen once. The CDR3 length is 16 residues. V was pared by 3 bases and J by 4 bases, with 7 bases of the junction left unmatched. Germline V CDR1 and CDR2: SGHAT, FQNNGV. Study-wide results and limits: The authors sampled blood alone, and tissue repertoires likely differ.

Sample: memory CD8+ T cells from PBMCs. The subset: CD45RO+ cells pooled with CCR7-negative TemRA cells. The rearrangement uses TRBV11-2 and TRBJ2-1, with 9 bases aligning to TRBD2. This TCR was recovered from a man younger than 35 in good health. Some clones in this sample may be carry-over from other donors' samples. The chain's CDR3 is CASSFSSGSQYNEQFF. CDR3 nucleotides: TGTGCCAGCAGCTTTAGTAGCGGGAGTCAATACAATGAGCAGTTCTTC.